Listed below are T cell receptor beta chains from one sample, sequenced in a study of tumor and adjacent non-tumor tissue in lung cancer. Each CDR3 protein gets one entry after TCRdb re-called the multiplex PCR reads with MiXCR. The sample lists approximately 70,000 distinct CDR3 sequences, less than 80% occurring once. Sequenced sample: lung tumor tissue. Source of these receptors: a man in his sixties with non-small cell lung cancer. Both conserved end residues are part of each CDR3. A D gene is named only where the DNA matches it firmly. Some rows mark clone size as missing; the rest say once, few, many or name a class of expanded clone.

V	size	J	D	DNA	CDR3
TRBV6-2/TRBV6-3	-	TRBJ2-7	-	TGTGTCAGCAATGACTGGCCGGAAGAGCAGTACTTC	CVSNDWPEEQYF
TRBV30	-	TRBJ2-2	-	TGTGCCTGGAGTGTAGTCATGAACAGCGGGGAGCTGTTTTTT	CAWSVVMNSGELFF
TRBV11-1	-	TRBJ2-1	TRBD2	TGTCCCAGAAGCCTAGGACTAGCTAGTGACAATGAGCAGTTCTTC	CPRSLGLASDNEQFF
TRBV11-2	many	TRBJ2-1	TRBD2	TGTGCCAGCAGCTTAGAGAGCGGGAGGATGGAGCAGTTCTTC	CASSLESGRMEQFF
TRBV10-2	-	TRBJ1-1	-	TGCGCCAGCAGTCGAAACAGGACGAACACTGAAGCTTTCTTT	CASSRNRTNTEAFF
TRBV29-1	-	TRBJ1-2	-	TGCAGCATTGACCGGGAAAGCGGCTATACCTTC	CSIDRESGYTF
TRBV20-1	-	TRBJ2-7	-	TGCAGTGCTAAAACACTAGTGGGAGAAAACGAGCAGTACTTC	CSAKTLVGENEQYF
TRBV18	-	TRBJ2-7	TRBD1	TGTACCAGCTCACCTGGACAGGGACCGGTCTACGAGCAGTACTTC	CTSSPGQGPVYEQYF
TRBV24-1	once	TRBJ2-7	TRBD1	TGTGCCACCAGTGAGCAGGGACAGGGCTACGAGCAGTACTTC	CATSEQGQGYEQYF
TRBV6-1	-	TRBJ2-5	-	TGTGCCAGCAGTCGGGGGTCCCGAGAGACCCAGTACTTC	CASSRGSRETQYF
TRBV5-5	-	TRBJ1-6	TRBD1	TGTGCCAGCAGCTTAACCGGGACAGGGGGCGGCGATTCGACCCTCCACTTT	CASSLTGTGGGDSTLHF